This T cell receptor (beta chain) came from a study of shared clonotypes between healthy human individuals (dated by TCRdb to 2019 to 2021). Notes on the research overall: Three men and a couple of women, aged 18 to 49 years, made up the cohort. For each donor, CD4 naive and CD4 memory were each run on three plates, CD8 naive on two plates, and CD8 memory on one plate. Blood TCR repertoires of a handful of healthy adults were deeply sequenced to estimate repertoire size and the extent of clonotype sharing between individuals. To increase sequencing depth and limit assay-specific biases, different laboratories used diverse techniques to prepare libraries and sequence TCR repertoires. Each donor's leukapheresis produced roughly between about 0.85 and 10 billion PBMCs.

Healthy HIV-negative adults with no recently reported acute infections or vaccinations were included as donors. All donors were Caucasian adults living in Nashville, Tennessee, USA. CD4+ T cells were enriched by magnetic negative selection; naive cells were then positively selected on CD45RA, and the negative fraction formed the memory subset. Blood was collected by leukapheresis, and PBMCs were isolated by Ficoll-Histopaque density gradient centrifugation and then cryopreserved in liquid nitrogen vapor phase. Purity and quantity of every magnetically sorted T cell population were checked by analytical flow cytometry. Each sorted fraction had its genomic DNA isolated and then quantified by UV absorbance on a Nanodrop 2000c. Trimming takes 2 bases off V and 1 base off J; junction bases not matched to a gene: 2. Via the germline V gene (reference sequence), CDR1 is GTSNPN and CDR2 SVGIG. Inclusive of the bounding cysteine and phenylalanine, the CDR3 is 14 residues long. Here the CDR3 DNA is all that survives: 42 bases in frame from base 1.

Comments on this clone: Its recognized antigen is unknown. It has no much larger one-base neighbor in the sample; base qualities were not kept.

Study-wide findings and limitations: Rarefaction of sorted-subset datasets indicated incomplete sequencing despite the large sequencing depth. When several donors were compared, the shared fraction of clonotypes was around 4.6% for naive CD4, over 3% for naive CD8, 2% to 2.5% for memory CD4, and about 0.36% for memory CD8. Sampling was restricted to blood, and TCR repertoires in tissues likely differ from the TCR repertoires found in blood. Naive subsets generally had larger estimated clonotype richness than memory subsets did. The genetic and exposure-history diversity represented was limited by the small number of donors. Higher generation probabilities were observed for clonotypes shared by all four sorted-subset donors than for non-shared clonotypes. Pairwise subsampling led to the expectation that sequencing depth would affect the degree of clonotype sharing among donors.

TCR CDR3 regions were amplified from genomic DNA by multiplex PCR using the deep immunoSEQ assay. Extracted genomic DNA from each cell subset was distributed evenly across all wells of several immunoSEQ 96-well plates, and each plate was treated as a replicate. For sorted subsets, 150 to 200 ng genomic DNA, equal to about 30,000 T cell genomes, was loaded into each replicate PCR. Purified libraries were measured with a Qubit 3.0 fluorometer, size-checked on a Bioanalyzer 2100, and measured again with the KAPA Library Quantification kit. Every immunoSEQ 96-well plate was sequenced on a dedicated single-read 150-cycle Illumina NextSeq 550 flow cell. From the authors' description of their analysis: The immunoSEQ output contained only junctional sequences without quality scores, so filtering could not match that applied to full-length reads. Sequences were annotated with PyIR, a Python wrapper for IgBLAST v1.9, and V/J genes and CDR3 were assigned using IMGT germline references. Reads were removed for weak V/J assignments (E-value above 1e-6), missing CDR3, stop codons, out-of-frame junctions, or ambiguous translated residues. V3J clonotypes were defined by identical inferred V gene, J gene, and CDR3 amino acid sequence. Percentage overlap between repertoires was computed as shared unique clonotypes divided by the size of the smaller repertoire. Richness of each repertoire was evaluated using RTK rarefaction, the Chao1 estimator, and Recon v2.1 estimates of unobserved clonotypes. Generation probabilities were computed with OLGA for all TCRbeta clonotypes obtained by the gDNA method from a few donors. TCRdb re-hosts the immuneACCESS table, in-frame sequences only. Its copies lack some clones; in the studies checked, an unresolved V gene accounts for under half of them, and the cause for the rest is not known. That table gives V, J and clone size, and the DNA gave D and trimming. Here the sample has 170,000 or so clones; approximately 60% occur a single time. Of the sample, 10% falls within the top ten clones.

Sequenced sample: memory CD4+ T cells sorted from blood. The sample's cell subset or site label is to be understood as: CD45RA-negative fraction. This TCR was recovered from a man aged 25 to 45 in good health. This sequence uses TRBV30 and TRBJ1-1, with 9 junctional bases fitting TRBD1. The CDR3 in this case is CAWSTGQGNTEAFF. The sequenced DNA is TGTGCCTGGAGTACGGGACAGGGGAACACTGAAGCTTTCTTT. When the CDR3 is completed using the reference TRBV30 and TRBJ1-1 genes on either side, the full variable domain is SQTIHQWPATLVQPVGSPLSLECTVEGTSNPNLYWYRQAAGRGLQLLFYSVGIGQISSEVPQNLSASRPQDRQFILSSKKLLLSDSGFYLCAWSTGQGNTEAFFGQGTRLTVV.